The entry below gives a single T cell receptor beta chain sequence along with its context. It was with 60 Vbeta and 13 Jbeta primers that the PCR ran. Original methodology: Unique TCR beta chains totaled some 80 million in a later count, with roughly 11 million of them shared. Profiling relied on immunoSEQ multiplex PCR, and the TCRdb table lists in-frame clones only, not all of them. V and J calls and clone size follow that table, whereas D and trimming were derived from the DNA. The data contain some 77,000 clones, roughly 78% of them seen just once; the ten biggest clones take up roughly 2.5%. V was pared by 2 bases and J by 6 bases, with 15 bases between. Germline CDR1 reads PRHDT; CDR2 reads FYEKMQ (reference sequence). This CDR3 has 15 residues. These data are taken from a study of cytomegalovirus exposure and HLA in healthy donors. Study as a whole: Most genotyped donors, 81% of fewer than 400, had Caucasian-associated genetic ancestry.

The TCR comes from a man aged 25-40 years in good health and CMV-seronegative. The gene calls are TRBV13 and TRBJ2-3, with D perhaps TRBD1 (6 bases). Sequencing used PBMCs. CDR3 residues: CASSLRGSLGDTQYF. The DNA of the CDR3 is TGTGCCAGCAGCTTAAGGGGGTCCCTAGGCGATACGCAGTATTTT.